The 22 T cell receptor beta chains below were found in one sample sequenced in a study of cytomegalovirus exposure and HLA in healthy donors. Generated by immunoSEQ multiplex PCR, the TCRdb table keeps only in-frame clones and is missing some. The repertoire holds 150,000 or so clones, with roughly nine tenths as singletons. The sample consisted of PBMCs. Receptor source: a woman aged 18-30 years in good health and CMV-seronegative.

The chain employs TRBV29-1 and TRBJ1-1; D unclear. Trimming removed 0 bases from V and 7 bases from J, with 6 bases in between. The CDR3 runs to 11 residues. Germline CDR1 SQVTM, CDR2 ANQGSEA. Written as DNA, the CDR3 is TGCAGCGTTGAAGACTCCGGTGAAGCTTTCTTT. Translating it yields CSVEDSGEAFF.

The chain links TRBV5-1 to TRBJ2-3; D uncertain. V lost 5 bases and J 2 bases, leaving 12 bases between the germline ends. The germline V gene encodes CDR1 SGHRS and CDR2 YFSETQ. The CDR3 totals 14 residues. The CDR3 DNA reads TGCGCCAGCAGTAATGCGAAAATCACAGATACGCAGTATTTT. Amino acids: CASSNAKITDTQYF.

This chain links TRBV6-5 with TRBJ1-2, with D unclear. From germline, CDR1 is MNHEY and CDR2 SVGAGI. This CDR3 is built from 14 residues. Trimming took off 0 bases at V and 2 bases at J, with 7 bases between the two ends. The CDR3 DNA sequence: TGTGCCAGCAGTTACTCGAGGTCCAACTATGGCTACACCTTC. This encodes CASSYSRSNYGYTF.

The rearrangement uses TRBV5-1 and TRBJ1-1; 9 bases match TRBD1. The CDR3 has 14 residues. Germline-derived CDR1 and CDR2 are SGHRS and YFSETQ. Trimming removed 2 bases from V and 3 bases from J; junction bases left unmatched: 2. For the CDR3, the DNA is TGCGCCAGCAGCTTTAGACAGGGGGACACTGAAGCTTTCTTT. Translating gives CASSFRQGDTEAFF.

The chain carries TRBV27 and TRBJ1-5; D unclear. There are 14 residues in the CDR3. With 6 bases removed from V and 5 bases from J, the gap between germline ends came to 14 bases. The germline V gene has CDR1 MNHEY and CDR2 SMNVEV (reference sequence). The CDR3: CASSLGGVYQPQHF. The CDR3 coding sequence is TGTGCCAGCAGCCTAGGCGGGGTTTATCAGCCCCAGCATTTT.

The chain links TRBV6-1 to TRBJ1-5; D call uncertain. This CDR3 comprises 14 residues. Trimming took off 3 bases at V and 5 bases at J, with 11 bases between the two ends. CDR1 is MNHNS, CDR2 SASEGT, per germline. The CDR3 spells CASSESGSDQPQHF. CDR3 sequence (DNA): TGTGCCAGCAGTGAGTCGGGGTCGGATCAGCCCCAGCATTTT.

The chain employs TRBV5-4 and TRBJ2-3; 9 nucleotides line up with TRBD2. CDR3 length: 16 amino acids. The germline gives CDR1 SGHNT, CDR2 YYREEE (reference sequence). J gave up 2 bases and V 0 bases, and 4 bases lay outside the gene matches. CDR3 sequence: CASSLGAGGDTDTQYF. The CDR3, as DNA: TGTGCCAGCAGCTTGGGCGCGGGGGGGGACACAGATACGCAGTATTTT.

This chain links TRBV6-5 with TRBJ1-3; D call uncertain. Germline lookup yields CDR1 MNHEY and CDR2 SVGAGI. Trimming pared 1 base from V and 4 bases from J, leaving 8 bases between. The CDR3 loop spans 14 amino acids. This CDR3 is CASSYYQFGNTIYF. CDR3 coding DNA: TGTGCCAGCAGTTACTACCAGTTCGGAAACACCATATATTTT.

The gene calls are TRBV7-2 and TRBJ2-5; D is possibly TRBD2 (7 bases). V lost 1 base, J lost 7 bases, and 16 bases lay in between. The CDR3 has 15 amino acids. CDR1 and CDR2 (germline): SGHTA, FQGNSA. CDR3 in amino acids: CASSLVAGALPTQYF. For the CDR3, the DNA is TGTGCCAGCAGCTTAGTTGCGGGGGCCTTACCGACCCAGTACTTC.

The rearrangement links TRBV5-1 to TRBJ2-3; 9 nucleotides match TRBD1. The CDR3 sequence is 15 residues long. With V trimmed by 0 bases and J by 5 bases, 4 bases remained unmatched. Germline CDR1 and CDR2: SGHRS and YFSETQ. CDR3 in amino acids: CASSLDDRGGDTQYF. CDR3 nucleotides: TGCGCCAGCAGCTTGGACGACAGGGGGGGAGATACGCAGTATTTT.

The gene calls are TRBV2 and TRBJ2-2, with a possible D match to TRBD2 (5 bases). V was cut by 3 bases and J by 6 bases, with 5 bases left in between. This CDR3 spans 12 amino acids. Germline lookup yields CDR1 SNHLY and CDR2 FYNNEI. DNA of the CDR3: TGTGCCAGCAGTGAGGGAGCCGGGGAGCTGTTTTTT. It is translated as CASSEGAGELFF. Combining the CDR3 with reference TRBV2 and TRBJ2-2 gives the whole variable domain EPEVTQTPSHQVTQMGQEVILRCVPISNHLYFYWYRQILGQKVEFLVSFYNNEISEKSEIFDDQFSVERPDGSNFTLKIRSTKLEDSAMYFCASSEGAGELFFGEGSRLTVL.

The chain is built from TRBV27 and TRBJ1-6; 9 bases fit TRBD1. The CDR3 runs to 15 residues. Germline V gene lookup returns CDR1 MNHEY and CDR2 SMNVEV (reference sequence). Trimming took 0 bases from V and 15 from J; bases not matched to a gene: 9. As DNA, the CDR3 is TGTGCCAGCAGTTTATCGAATCCGGGACAGGGTCGCCTCCACTTT. Encoded protein: CASSLSNPGQGRLHF.

The V gene is TRBV5-6, the J gene TRBJ2-2; no reliable D call. CDR1 SGHDT and CDR2 YYEEEE come from the germline V gene. The ends were cut back, 0 bases at V and 1 base at J, with 10 bases in the middle. The CDR3 runs to 16 residues. The CDR3 is CASSLGSTENTGELFF. CDR3 sequence (DNA): TGTGCCAGCAGCTTGGGTTCTACAGAGAACACCGGGGAGCTGTTTTTT.

This clone has more than one count but fewer than ten. V gene TRBV7-9 combines with J gene TRBJ1-3; D ambiguous. V was trimmed by 5 bases and J by 3 bases, leaving 11 bases between them. Germline V gives CDR1 SEHNR, CDR2 FQNEAQ (reference sequence). The CDR3 extends over 14 amino acids. CDR3 in amino acids: CASSRAGNGNTIYF. CDR3 bases: TGTGCCAGCAGCCGAGCCGGGAATGGAAACACCATATATTTT. Full variable domain (remainder filled in from reference TRBV7-9 and TRBJ1-3): DTGVSQNPRHKITKRGQNVTFRCDPISEHNRLYWYRQTLGQGPEFLTYFQNEAQLEKSRLLSDRFSAERPKGSFSTLEIQRTEQGDSAMYLCASSRAGNGNTIYFGEGSWLTVV.

J is TRBJ1-4 and V is TRBV7-3, with 8 bases identical to TRBD1. The V segment lost 4 bases and the J segment 7 bases; nucleotides outside the gene matches: 5. CDR1 is SGHTA, CDR2 FQGTGA, per germline. CDR3 length equals 14 residues. The CDR3 nucleotides read TGTGCCAGCAGCTCAGGGGGCGCAGGTGAAAAACTGTTTTTT. Its protein product is CASSSGGAGEKLFF.

There are a few counts of this clone. The chain is built from TRBV6-4 and TRBJ2-3, with TRBD2 matching 7 bases. V lost 0 bases and J lost 1; bases outside the gene matches: 1. The germline CDR1 and CDR2 sequences are MRHNA and SNTAGT. The CDR3 is made up of 15 amino acids. The CDR3 sequence: CASSDSSGGTDTQYF. In nucleotides, the CDR3 is TGTGCCAGCAGTGACTCGAGCGGGGGCACAGATACGCAGTATTTT.

Here the CDR3 reads CASSTRPSSTFTGEKLFF. The CDR3 DNA reads TGTGCCAGTAGTACGCGCCCCTCGTCGACATTTACGGGGGAAAAACTGTTTTTT. V gene TRBV19 combines with J gene TRBJ1-4; D gene unclear. The CDR3 consists of 18 residues. Germline V CDR1 and CDR2: LNHDA, SQIVND (reference sequence). Between the trimmed V and J ends, which lost 4 bases and 8 bases, there was a span of 26 bases.

The chain carries TRBV5-1 and TRBJ2-5; D is ambiguous. The CDR3 is 13 residues long. Germline lookup yields CDR1 SGHRS and CDR2 YFSETQ. V was shortened by 0 bases and J by 5 bases, with 8 bases between the two germline ends. The CDR3 DNA reads TGCGCCAGCAGCTTGGGGGCTGAGGAGACCCAGTACTTC. Amino acids: CASSLGAEETQYF.

This chain joins TRBV11-3 and TRBJ2-1, with 15 bases matching TRBD2. Germline V gene lookup returns CDR1 SGHNT and CDR2 YENEEA. The CDR3 has 18 residues. V shed 3 bases and J 0 bases; nucleotides not matched to a gene: 3. The DNA for the CDR3 is TGTGCCAGCAGCTTGGGACTAGCGGGGGGTTACTCCTACAATGAGCAGTTCTTC. Amino acids: CASSLGLAGGYSYNEQFF.

The chain joins TRBV5-6 to TRBJ1-2; 12 bases fit TRBD1. The CDR3 consists of 16 residues. The trim removed 4 bases at V and 7 bases at J, leaving 11 bases unmatched. Germline V CDR1 and CDR2: SGHDT, YYEEEE. For the CDR3, the DNA is TGTGCCAGCAGCCCCGGGACAGGGGGCCATGGCGGTGGCTACACCTTC. Its translation: CASSPGTGGHGGGYTF.

V and J are TRBV6-6 and TRBJ2-4, with a possible D match to TRBD1 (6 bases). V was trimmed by 5 bases and J by 3 bases, leaving 14 bases between them. The CDR3 contains 15 residues. CDR1 and CDR2 from the germline V gene are MNHNY and SVGAGI (reference sequence). Here the CDR3 reads CASSPRGLGKNIQYF. In nucleotides, the CDR3 is TGTGCCAGCAGTCCCAGGGGATTGGGCAAAAACATTCAGTACTTC.

The chain is built from TRBV5-1 and TRBJ2-5; TRBD2 matches 9 bases. V was pared by 2 bases and J by 5 bases, with 10 bases of the junction left unmatched. In germline, CDR1 is SGHRS, CDR2 YFSETQ. The CDR3 runs 16 residues. The CDR3 DNA sequence: TGCGCCAGCAGCTTCGTCGGGACTAGCTGGCAGGAGACCCAGTACTTC. Translated, it gives CASSFVGTSWQETQYF.